This T cell receptor (beta chain) emerged from a study of blood T cell repertoires in COVID-19. Overall study: Specimens from acute and convalescent COVID-19 originated in the United States, Italy and Spain.

Germline CDR1 GTSNPN, CDR2 SVGIG (reference sequence). The CDR3 is 14 amino acids. V gave up 2 bases and J gave up 1 base, with 12 bases separating them. Produced via immunoSEQ multiplex PCR; TCRdb's table is partial and in-frame only. The sample has under 80,000 clones; around 83% are singletons. The TCR was taken from a man in his 70s with active COVID-19. The chain joins TRBV30 to TRBJ2-7; possibly TRBD1 for D (6 bases). The sample consisted of peripheral blood. The CDR3 sequence: CAWSPRDISYEQYF. CDR3 DNA: TGTGCCTGGAGTCCACGGGACATATCCTACGAGCAGTACTTC.